The present T cell receptor (beta chain) was sequenced within a study of early T cells in non-severe SARS-CoV-2 infection. Across the study: The chains were unpaired, and the sequenced material was bulk RNA from unsorted whole blood.

This clonotype was picked up a small number of times. Molecules of cDNA were individually given unique molecular identifiers that were attached to them. TCRdb used MiXCR to reprocess the 5' RACE reads, holding one entry per CDR3 protein. The data contain about 68,000 distinct CDR3 sequences, about a tenth of them singletons. The CDR3 spans 15 residues. Germline loops: CDR1 MDHEN, CDR2 SYDVKM. The ends were cut back, 5 bases at V and 2 bases at J, with 16 bases in the middle. The sequence was obtained from an adult who was a healthcare worker with PCR-confirmed SARS-CoV-2 infection or an uninfected control (not recorded which). The genes are TRBV28 and TRBJ2-7; D possibly matches TRBD1 or TRBD2 (5 bases each). Sequencing was performed on whole blood. CDR3 DNA sequence: TGTGCCAGCAGTATCCACGGACGGGGCCCCTACGAGCAGTACTTC. This encodes CASSIHGRGPYEQYF.